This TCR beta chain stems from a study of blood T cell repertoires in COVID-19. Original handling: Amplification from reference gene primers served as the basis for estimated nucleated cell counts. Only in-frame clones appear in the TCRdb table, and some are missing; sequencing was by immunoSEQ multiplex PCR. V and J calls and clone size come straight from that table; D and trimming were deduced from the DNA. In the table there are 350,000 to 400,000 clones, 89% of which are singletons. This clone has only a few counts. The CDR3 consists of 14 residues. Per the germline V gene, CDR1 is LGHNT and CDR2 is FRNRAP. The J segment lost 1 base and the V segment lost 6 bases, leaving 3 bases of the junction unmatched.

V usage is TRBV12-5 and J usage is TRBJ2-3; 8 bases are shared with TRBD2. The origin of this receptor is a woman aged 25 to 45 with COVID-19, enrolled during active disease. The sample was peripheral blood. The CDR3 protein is CASGGAGGTDTQYF. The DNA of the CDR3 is TGTGCTAGTGGCGGAGCGGGGGGCACAGATACGCAGTATTTT.